This T cell receptor (beta chain) stems from a study of T cell responses to AZD1222 COVID-19 vaccine. This clone has a single count. Its antigen is unknown. Points from the study as a whole: With two AZD1222 doses given, Spike-specific TCR breadth and depth both rose.

This CDR3 has 16 residues. Trimming removed 3 bases at V and 3 bases at J, with 12 bases between. CDR1 is SGHAT and CDR2 is FQNNGV in the germline V gene. The table came from immunoSEQ multiplex PCR; TCRdb's copy has only in-frame clones and leaves some out. The sample has around 100,000 clones, roughly 91% seen once. Here the sequenced sample was peripheral blood, taken on day 0 of AZD1222 vaccination. The receptor was derived from an adult in good health. The rearrangement joins TRBV11-2 to TRBJ1-6; D unclear. This CDR3 is CASSFRRGIYNSPLHF. The CDR3 bases are TGTGCCAGCAGCTTCCGACGGGGAATCTATAATTCACCCCTCCACTTT.